Below are 8 T cell receptor beta chains sequenced from a single sample in a study of T cells after yellow fever vaccination (dated by TCRdb to the late 2010s). The library was built by means of 5' RACE. Instrument on record: Illumina HiSeq 2500. TCRdb ran its own pipeline on the public reads, namely fastp trimming at Q25 and MiXCR clone calling, and kept in-frame beta chains. CDR3 protein sequences are deduplicated, and each keeps its most common genes and DNA. The sample table lists approximately 74,000 distinct CDR3 sequences, approximately 5% of them with a count of one. The ten largest clonotypes hold around 2.1% of the sample. Reading the label with the study, this specimen's treatment or condition is: live attenuated yellow fever vaccine strain. The sequencing used CD4+ T cells sorted from PBMCs, collected around 16 days after the first yellow fever vaccination. All receptors come from a man in his late teens or twenties who received the YFV17D yellow fever vaccine.

This clonotype has ten or more counts. The rearrangement joins TRBV5-1 to TRBJ1-6; the D is unclear. Germline V CDR1 and CDR2: SGHRS, YFSETQ. V was cut by 2 bases and J by 5 bases, with 8 bases left in between. There are 14 residues in the CDR3. The CDR3 sequence is CASSFEGDNSPLHF. Here the CDR3 DNA reads TGCGCCAGCAGCTTCGAGGGAGATAATTCACCCCTCCACTTT.

This clonotype was seen repeatedly, ten times or more. The gene calls are TRBV20-1 and TRBJ2-4; no firm D call. Germline loops: CDR1 DFQATT, CDR2 SNEGSKA (reference sequence). The V end was cut by 5 bases, the J end by 1 base, with 9 bases between. CDR3 length: 13 residues. Written as DNA, the CDR3 is TGCAGTGCTCCTTCCCTGGCCAAAAACATTCAGTACTTC. It translates to CSAPSLAKNIQYF.

This clonotype has at least ten counts. This chain joins TRBV12-5 and TRBJ2-3; tentative D call: TRBD1 (6 bases). V lost 4 bases, J lost 1 base, and 21 bases lay in between. Germline CDR1 reads LGHNT; CDR2 reads FRNRAP. There are 18 residues in the CDR3. CDR3 DNA sequence: TGTGCTAGTGGTTGCAGCTCCCCTGAGTGGGGGCGCACAGATACGCAGTATTTT. Protein product: CASGCSSPEWGRTDTQYF.

Worth noting for this clonotype: A much larger clone lies one base from this, so it may be a read error. The rearrangement uses TRBV6-5 and TRBJ1-6; D call uncertain. With 4 bases removed from V and 7 bases from J, the gap between germline ends came to 17 bases. The germline V gene has CDR1 MNHEY and CDR2 SVGAGI. This CDR3 region has 16 residues. CDR3 region: CASSLQRGLQNSPLHF. In DNA form, the CDR3 reads TGTGCCAGCAGTTTACAGAGAGGGTTACAAAATTCACCCCTCCACTTT.

This clonotype appeared many times. The chain combines TRBV18 with TRBJ2-7, with TRBD2 as a possible D gene (6 bases). The CDR3 length is 14 residues. The germline V and J ends were trimmed by 2 bases and 3 bases, with 11 bases remaining between them. Germline CDR1 KGHSH, CDR2 LQKENI. The CDR3 DNA reads as TGTGCCAGCTCACCAATGGAGGGGTTCTACGAGCAGTACGTC. Amino acid sequence: CASSPMEGFYEQYV.

As for this clonotype: This may stem from a read error, because a much larger clone lies one nucleotide away. The chain uses TRBV6-1 and TRBJ1-1; perhaps TRBD1 as D (5 bases). The length of the CDR3 is 15 residues. The germline V gene has CDR1 MNHNS and CDR2 SASEGT. Trimming took off 2 bases at V and 3 bases at J, with 13 bases between the two ends. The CDR3 region is CASSEFGAGYTEAFF. Here the CDR3 DNA reads TGTGCCAGCAGTGAATTCGGGGCAGGGTACACTGAAGCTTTCTTT.

In regard to this clonotype: This may be a read error, as it is one base from a much larger clone. This chain uses TRBV20-1 with TRBJ2-1, with TRBD2 identical over 11 bases. There are 15 residues in the CDR3. Germline CDR1 reads DFQATT; CDR2 reads SNEGSKA (reference sequence). The CDR3 DNA follows: TGCCGTGCTAGAGATAGACTAGCGGGGACCAATGAGCAGTTCTTC. Protein sequence: CRARDRLAGTNEQFF.

Ten or more counts support this clonotype. V is TRBV7-2 and J is TRBJ1-1, with D tentatively TRBD1 (6 bases). V was cut by 11 bases and J by 0 bases, with 10 bases left in between. The germline gives CDR1 SGHTA, CDR2 FQGNSA. The CDR3 has 12 residues. The CDR3: CAVGGLNTEAFF. The CDR3 bases are TGTGCCGTGGGGGGGCTGAACACTGAAGCTTTCTTT.